This TCR beta chain was recovered during a study of CD8+CD57+ T cells in acquired aplastic anemia. TCR beta VDJ and CDR3 profiles were obtained from a genomic DNA template. TCRdb independently ran MiXCR on the reads; one entry per CDR3 protein. The top ten clones hold roughly 0.89% of a sample with around 500,000 distinct CDR3 sequences, approximately 33% of them seen once. The V gene's germline CDR1 is MNHEY and CDR2 SMNVEV (reference sequence). Trimming stripped 8 bases from V and 1 base from J, with 11 bases between. This CDR3 region has 13 residues. Sequencing was done on patients that had shown CD8+CD57+ cell expansion by flow cytometry.

Source material: sorted CD4+, CD8+, or CD8+CD57+ T cells (not recorded which) from PBMCs. The TCR comes from a human donor with aplastic anemia. This chain joins TRBV27 and TRBJ1-1; D remains ambiguous. The CDR3: CASGIGGNTEAFF. The DNA for the CDR3 is TGTGCCAGCGGGATCGGAGGGAACACTGAAGCTTTCTTT.